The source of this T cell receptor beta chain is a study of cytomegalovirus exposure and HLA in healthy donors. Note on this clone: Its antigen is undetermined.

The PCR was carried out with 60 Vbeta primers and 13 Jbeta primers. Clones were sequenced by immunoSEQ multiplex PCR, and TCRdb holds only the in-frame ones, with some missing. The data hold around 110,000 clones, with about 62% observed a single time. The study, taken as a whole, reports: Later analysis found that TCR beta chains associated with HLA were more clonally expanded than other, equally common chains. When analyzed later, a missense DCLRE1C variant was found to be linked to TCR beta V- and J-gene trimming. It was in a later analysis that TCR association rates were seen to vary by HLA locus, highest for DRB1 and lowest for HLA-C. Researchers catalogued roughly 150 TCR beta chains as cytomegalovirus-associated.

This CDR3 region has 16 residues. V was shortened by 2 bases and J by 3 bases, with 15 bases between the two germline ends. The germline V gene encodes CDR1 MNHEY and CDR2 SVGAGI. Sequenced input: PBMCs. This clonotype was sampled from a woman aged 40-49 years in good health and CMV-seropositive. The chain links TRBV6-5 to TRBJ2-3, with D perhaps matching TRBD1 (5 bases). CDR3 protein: CASSYTSARGTDTQYF. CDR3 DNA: TGTGCCAGCAGTTACACATCGGCAAGGGGTACAGATACGCAGTATTTT.